These 21 T cell receptor beta chains originate from one sample sequenced in a study of tumour-infiltrating T cells in Burkitt lymphoma. TCRdb's copy holds only in-frame clones and misses some; the assay was immunoSEQ multiplex PCR. The data show more than 8,500 clones, approximately 56% seen once. The sample was tumor tissue. All receptors derive from a human donor with diffuse large B-cell lymphoma.

The V gene is TRBV7-9, the J gene TRBJ2-7, with unresolved D. Germline V gives CDR1 SEHNR, CDR2 FQNEAQ (reference sequence). The CDR3 runs 12 residues. Trimming pared 5 bases from V and 6 bases from J, leaving 11 bases between. This CDR3 is CASSPPDVEQYF. DNA of the CDR3: TGTGCCAGCAGCCCGCCCGACGTCGAGCAGTACTTC.

There are a few counts of this clone. The chain joins TRBV5-1 to TRBJ1-1; D call uncertain. Germline V gives CDR1 SGHRS, CDR2 YFSETQ. V dropped 5 bases and J dropped 6 bases, with 14 bases sitting between them. The CDR3 is 13 amino acids. The CDR3 here is CASSGLGRAEAFF. CDR3 bases: TGCGCCAGCAGTGGCCTGGGGAGGGCTGAAGCTTTCTTT.

This clone showed up just a few times. The gene calls are TRBV27 and TRBJ1-2; D call uncertain. Germline V gives CDR1 MNHEY, CDR2 SMNVEV (reference sequence). The V end was cut by 5 bases, the J end by 8 bases, with 15 bases between. The CDR3 totals 13 residues. DNA of the CDR3: TGTGCCAGCAGTCTCGCGATGACTGGGGGCTACACCTTC. It codes for CASSLAMTGGYTF.

The sample holds a few counts of this clone. This rearrangement joins TRBV30 to TRBJ1-6; TRBD1 agrees at 9 bases. The germline V gene encodes CDR1 GTSNPN and CDR2 SVGIG (reference sequence). Losses at the gene ends were 3 bases for V and 5 bases for J; bases not matched to a gene: 5. The CDR3 runs to 15 residues. This CDR3 reads CAWRTGGPNNSPLHF. The CDR3 DNA is TGTGCCTGGAGGACAGGGGGGCCAAATAATTCACCCCTCCACTTT.

The J gene is TRBJ1-1, the V gene TRBV7-2; weak D call: TRBD1 (6 bases). The V and J ends lost 6 bases and 2 bases respectively, with 10 bases between them. The CDR3 totals 13 residues. Germline lookup yields CDR1 SGHTA and CDR2 FQGNSA. The CDR3 reads CASRSGVNTEAFF. The CDR3 DNA reads as TGTGCCAGCAGATCAGGGGTTAACACTGAAGCTTTCTTT.

The genes are TRBV30 and TRBJ1-5; the D is unclear. This CDR3 has 13 amino acids. The germline V gene has CDR1 GTSNPN and CDR2 SVGIG (reference sequence). Trimming cost V 0 bases and J 3 bases, with 6 bases left between them. In DNA, the CDR3 is TGTGCCTGGAGTGTAGGTATCAATCAGCCCCAGCATTTT. Translated, it gives CAWSVGINQPQHF.

This clone appeared a few times. V and J are TRBV7-9 and TRBJ1-1, with unresolved D. Per the germline V gene, CDR1 is SEHNR and CDR2 is FQNEAQ (reference sequence). V was shortened by 4 bases and J by 8 bases, with 14 bases between the two germline ends. The CDR3 spans 13 residues. The CDR3 DNA reads TGTGCCAGCAGCTCGAATGACGGCGACGAAGCTTTCTTT. This translates into CASSSNDGDEAFF.

This chain uses TRBV7-7 with TRBJ2-6; 9 nucleotides align to TRBD1. Germline V gives CDR1 SSHAT, CDR2 FNYEAQ (reference sequence). With 5 bases clipped from V and 0 bases from J, the junction kept 5 bases outside the gene matches. CDR3 length: 17 residues. CDR3 DNA sequence: TGTGCCAGCAGCCCCGGACAGGGGTACTCTGGGGCCAACGTCCTGACTTTC. Amino acids: CASSPGQGYSGANVLTF.

This chain links TRBV11-1 with TRBJ2-1; D possibly corresponds to TRBD1 (6 bases). Germline V gene sequence: CDR1 SGHAT, CDR2 FQDESV (reference sequence). This CDR3 is built from 17 residues. V dropped 5 bases and J dropped 9 bases, with 26 bases sitting between them. The CDR3: CASSLQWESTGTSEQFF. DNA for the CDR3: TGTGCCAGCAGCCTGCAGTGGGAGTCAACCGGGACAAGTGAGCAGTTCTTC.

In this sample, this clone turned up a few times. V gene TRBV7-2 combines with J gene TRBJ2-1; D possibly corresponds to TRBD2 (6 bases). This CDR3 contains 14 residues. The germline gives CDR1 SGHTA, CDR2 FQGNSA. V was shortened by 7 bases and J by 7 bases, with 17 bases between the two germline ends. The CDR3 sequence is CASTFPTSTNEQFF. As DNA, the CDR3 is TGTGCCAGCACCTTCCCGACTAGTACGAATGAGCAGTTCTTC.

The chain links TRBV5-4 to TRBJ1-6; 10 bases agree with TRBD1. Germline CDR1 is SGHNT and CDR2 is YYREEE (reference sequence). Losses at the gene ends were 4 bases for V and 6 bases for J; bases not matched to a gene: 7. The CDR3 runs to 16 residues. The CDR3 is CASSRGRDRGNSPLHF. Here the CDR3 DNA reads TGTGCCAGCAGCCGCGGGAGGGACAGGGGTAATTCACCCCTCCACTTT.

This clone was observed a few times. V gene TRBV19 combines with J gene TRBJ1-2; 8 bases map to TRBD1. The J segment lost 3 bases and the V segment lost 5 bases, leaving 5 bases of the junction unmatched. Germline CDR1 is LNHDA and CDR2 is SQIVND (reference sequence). The CDR3 extends over 14 amino acids. CDR3 residues: CASSGQGEDYGYTF. CDR3 DNA sequence: TGTGCCAGTAGTGGACAGGGAGAAGACTATGGCTACACCTTC.

The chain joins TRBV5-6 to TRBJ2-5; TRBD2 matches 10 bases. The CDR3 is made up of 16 amino acids. V trimming: 4 bases; J trimming: 5 bases; junction bases outside the gene matches: 11. Germline loops: CDR1 SGHDT, CDR2 YYEEEE. The CDR3 loop is CASSQTASGGSETQYF. Written as DNA, the CDR3 is TGTGCCAGCAGCCAAACGGCTAGCGGGGGATCGGAGACCCAGTACTTC.

The CDR3: CAHNAGIGYTF. The CDR3 region has the DNA TGTGCCCACAATGCAGGGATAGGCTACACCTTC. The gene calls are TRBV30 and TRBJ1-2; tentatively, D is TRBD1 (5 bases). The germline V gene has CDR1 GTSNPN and CDR2 SVGIG (reference sequence). This CDR3 has 11 residues. V lost 8 bases and J lost 8, with 15 bases in between.

In this sample, this clone turned up a few times. CDR3 coding DNA: TGTGCCAGCAGTGCCACAGGGGGTTACACTGAAGCTTTCTTT. Encoded protein: CASSATGGYTEAFF. V usage is TRBV2 and J usage is TRBJ1-1; 8 positions match TRBD1. Trimming cost V 4 bases and J 3 bases; bases outside gene matches: 4. The germline CDR1 and CDR2 sequences are SNHLY and FYNNEI. The CDR3 is 14 residues long.

The V gene is TRBV20-1, the J gene TRBJ2-2; D call uncertain. Germline V CDR1 and CDR2: DFQATT, SNEGSKA (reference sequence). V was cut by 6 bases and J by 1 base, with 3 bases left in between. This CDR3 is 11 amino acids long. The CDR3 reads CSAQNTGELFF. In DNA, the CDR3 is TGCAGTGCGCAGAACACCGGGGAGCTGTTTTTT.

The genes are TRBV28 and TRBJ1-4; no clear D. Germline CDR1 is MDHEN and CDR2 is SYDVKM. With 7 bases removed from V and 7 bases from J, the gap between germline ends came to 16 bases. This CDR3 contains 14 residues. The CDR3 region is CASTNHGRSEKLFF. In DNA form, the CDR3 reads TGTGCCAGCACCAACCACGGGAGGAGTGAAAAACTGTTTTTT.

This clone was detected once. The chain recombines TRBV9 with TRBJ1-1; 7 positions agree with TRBD1. V dropped 0 bases and J dropped 6; count of bases not matched to a gene: 8. Germline CDR1 reads SGDLS; CDR2 reads YYNGEE. CDR3 length equals 15 residues. CDR3 sequence: CASSVGGQSNSEAFF. The CDR3 DNA reads as TGTGCCAGCAGCGTAGGGGGACAGAGCAACTCTGAAGCTTTCTTT.

This clone is medium-sized within its sample. The CDR3 sequence: CAWTEYNEQFF. CDR3 nucleotide sequence: TGTGCCTGGACGGAATACAATGAGCAGTTCTTC. This rearrangement joins TRBV30 to TRBJ2-1; D gene uncertain. The germline CDR1 and CDR2 sequences are GTSNPN and SVGIG (reference sequence). The CDR3 length is 11 residues. V was shortened by 4 bases and J by 4 bases, with 5 bases between the two germline ends.

The rearrangement uses TRBV5-1 and TRBJ1-4; 11 nucleotides match TRBD1. CDR1 and CDR2 (germline): SGHRS, YFSETQ. With V trimmed by 1 base and J by 4 bases, 3 bases remained unmatched. The CDR3 extends over 16 amino acids. DNA of the CDR3: TGCGCCAGCAGCTTGTTTGGGACAGGGGGTAATGAAAAACTGTTTTTT. Protein: CASSLFGTGGNEKLFF.

The chain carries TRBV19 and TRBJ1-5; tentative D call: TRBD1 (6 bases). CDR1 and CDR2 from the germline V gene are LNHDA and SQIVND (reference sequence). The length of the CDR3 is 19 residues. Trimming left V 3 bases short and J 0 bases short, with 21 bases between. The CDR3 DNA sequence: TGTGCCAGTAGTATGCCGGGGGGCGTGGGCCCCTATAGCAATCAGCCCCAGCATTTT. Protein sequence: CASSMPGGVGPYSNQPQHF.